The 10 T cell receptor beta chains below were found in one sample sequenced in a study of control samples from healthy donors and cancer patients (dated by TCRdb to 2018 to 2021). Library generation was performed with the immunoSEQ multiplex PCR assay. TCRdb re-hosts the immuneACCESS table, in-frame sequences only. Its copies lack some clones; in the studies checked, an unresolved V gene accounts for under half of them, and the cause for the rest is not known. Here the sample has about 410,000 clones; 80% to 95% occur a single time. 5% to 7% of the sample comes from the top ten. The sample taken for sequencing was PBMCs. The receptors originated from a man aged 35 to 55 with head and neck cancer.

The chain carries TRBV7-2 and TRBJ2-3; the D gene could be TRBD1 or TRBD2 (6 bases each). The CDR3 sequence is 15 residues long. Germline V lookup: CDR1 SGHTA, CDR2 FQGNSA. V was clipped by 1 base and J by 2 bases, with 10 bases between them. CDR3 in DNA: TGTGCCAGCAGCTTAGTAGGGGGGCTCACAGATACGCAGTATTTT. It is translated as CASSLVGGLTDTQYF. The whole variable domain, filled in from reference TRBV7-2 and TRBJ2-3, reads GAGVSQSPSNKVTEKGKDVELRCDPISGHTALYWYRQSLGQGLEFLIYFQGNSAPDKSGLPSDRFSAERTGGSVSTLTIQRTQQEDSAVYLCASSLVGGLTDTQYFGPGTRLTVL.

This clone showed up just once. For the CDR3, the DNA is TGTGCCATCAGTGAGCGACCGCTCTACAATGAGCAGTTCTTC. It is translated as CAISERPLYNEQFF. The chain carries TRBV10-3 and TRBJ2-1; D gene unclear. With 2 bases removed from V and 3 bases from J, the gap between germline ends came to 8 bases. CDR1 is ENHRY, CDR2 SYGVKD, per germline. CDR3 length: 14 residues.

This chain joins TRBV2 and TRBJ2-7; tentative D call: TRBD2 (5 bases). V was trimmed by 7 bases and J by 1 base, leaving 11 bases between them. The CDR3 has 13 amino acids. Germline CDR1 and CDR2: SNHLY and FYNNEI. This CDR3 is CASTQRSSYEQYF. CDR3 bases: TGTGCCAGCACGCAGCGGAGTTCCTACGAGCAGTACTTC.

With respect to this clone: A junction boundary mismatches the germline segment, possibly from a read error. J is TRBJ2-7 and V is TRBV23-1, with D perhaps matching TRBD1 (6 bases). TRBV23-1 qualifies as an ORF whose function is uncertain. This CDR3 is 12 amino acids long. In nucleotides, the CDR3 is TGCGCCAGCGGTCAGGGGTTTTACGAGCAGTACTTC. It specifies CASGQGFYEQYF.

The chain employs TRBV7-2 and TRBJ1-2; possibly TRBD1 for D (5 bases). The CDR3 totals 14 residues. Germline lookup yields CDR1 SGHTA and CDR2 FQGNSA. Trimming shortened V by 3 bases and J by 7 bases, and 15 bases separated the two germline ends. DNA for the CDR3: TGTGCCAGCAGCTTTACAAACTCCAGGGCTGGCTACACCTTC. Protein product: CASSFTNSRAGYTF. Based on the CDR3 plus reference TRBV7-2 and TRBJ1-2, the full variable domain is GAGVSQSPSNKVTEKGKDVELRCDPISGHTALYWYRQSLGQGLEFLIYFQGNSAPDKSGLPSDRFSAERTGGSVSTLTIQRTQQEDSAVYLCASSFTNSRAGYTFGSGTRLTVV.

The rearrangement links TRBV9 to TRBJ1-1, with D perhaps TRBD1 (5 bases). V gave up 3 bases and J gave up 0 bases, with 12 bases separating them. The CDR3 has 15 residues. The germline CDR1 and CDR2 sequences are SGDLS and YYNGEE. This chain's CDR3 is CASSGAGGLNTEAFF. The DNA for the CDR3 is TGTGCCAGCAGCGGGGCGGGGGGATTGAACACTGAAGCTTTCTTT.

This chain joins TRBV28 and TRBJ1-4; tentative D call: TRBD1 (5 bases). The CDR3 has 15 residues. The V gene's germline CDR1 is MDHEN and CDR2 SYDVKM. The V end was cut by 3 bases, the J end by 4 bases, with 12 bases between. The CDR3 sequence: CASSFGGANNEKLFF. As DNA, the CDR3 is TGTGCCAGCAGTTTCGGTGGGGCCAATAATGAAAAACTGTTTTTT.

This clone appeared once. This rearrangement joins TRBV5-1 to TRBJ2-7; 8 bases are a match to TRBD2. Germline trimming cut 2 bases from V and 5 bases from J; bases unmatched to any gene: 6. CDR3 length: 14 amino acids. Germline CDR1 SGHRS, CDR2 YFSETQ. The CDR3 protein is CASSLAGDVDEQYF. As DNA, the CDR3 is TGCGCCAGCAGCTTAGCGGGAGACGTAGACGAGCAGTACTTC.

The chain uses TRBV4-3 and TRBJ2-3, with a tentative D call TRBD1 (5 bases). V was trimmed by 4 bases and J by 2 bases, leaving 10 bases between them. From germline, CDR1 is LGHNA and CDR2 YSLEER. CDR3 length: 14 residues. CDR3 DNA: TGCGCCAGCAGCCCACGACAGATCACAGATACGCAGTATTTT. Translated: CASSPRQITDTQYF.

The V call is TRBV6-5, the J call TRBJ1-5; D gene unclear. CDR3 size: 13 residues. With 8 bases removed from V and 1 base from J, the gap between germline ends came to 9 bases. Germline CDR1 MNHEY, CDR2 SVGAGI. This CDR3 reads CASRTDSNQPQHF. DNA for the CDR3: TGTGCCAGCCGTACAGACAGCAATCAGCCCCAGCATTTT.